A single sample is the source of the 15 T cell receptor beta chains below, sequenced in a study of cytomegalovirus exposure and HLA in healthy donors. The data were produced by immunoSEQ multiplex PCR, yet TCRdb's version contains in-frame clones alone and is incomplete. The sample includes some 170,000 clones, 86% seen only once; the top ten take 2.7%. Sequenced material: PBMCs. These receptor sequences come from a man younger than 35 in good health and CMV-seropositive.

This clone occurred once. The chain employs TRBV19 and TRBJ2-1; TRBD2 agrees at 7 bases. The CDR3 has 15 amino acids. Trimming cost V 4 bases and J 0 bases; bases outside gene matches: 3. Germline CDR1 and CDR2: LNHDA and SQIVND (reference sequence). The CDR3 reads CASSRGGSSYNEQFF. CDR3 DNA sequence: TGTGCCAGTAGTAGGGGGGGGAGCTCCTACAATGAGCAGTTCTTC.

The genes are TRBV6-1 and TRBJ2-1; 9 bases are shared with TRBD2. CDR3 length: 14 residues. Germline V CDR1 and CDR2: MNHNS, SASEGT. V lost 5 bases to trimming and J lost 5 bases; unmatched junction nucleotides: 4. This CDR3 is CASSIAGADNEQFF. As DNA, the CDR3 is TGTGCCAGCAGTATAGCGGGGGCAGACAATGAGCAGTTCTTC.

The V call is TRBV28, the J call TRBJ2-2, with D perhaps TRBD1 (6 bases). The CDR3 has 18 amino acids. V was pared by 3 bases and J by 3 bases, with 20 bases between. Looked up from germline, CDR1 is MDHEN and CDR2 is SYDVKM. CDR3 bases: TGTGCCAGCAGTTTCCCCCGGGACACCTGGGCGGACACCGGGGAGCTGTTTTTT. Its protein is CASSFPRDTWADTGELFF. Complete variable domain (other parts from reference TRBV28 and TRBJ2-2): DVKVTQSSRYLVKRTGEKVFLECVQDMDHENMFWYRQDPGLGLRLIYFSYDVKMKEKGDIPEGYSVSREKKERFSLILESASTNQTSMYLCASSFPRDTWADTGELFFGEGSRLTVL.

The chain uses TRBV5-4 and TRBJ1-4; 10 positions match TRBD1. Germline CDR1 is SGHNT and CDR2 is YYREEE (reference sequence). The CDR3 loop spans 17 amino acids. V lost 4 bases and J lost 9; bases outside the gene matches: 15. In DNA form, the CDR3 reads TGTGCCAGCAGCCCGGGGGGTAGTGGGACAGGGGATCAAAAACTGTTTTTT. Translated, it gives CASSPGGSGTGDQKLFF. The full variable domain, its missing parts supplied by reference TRBV5-4 and TRBJ1-4, is ETGVTQSPTHLIKTRGQQVTLRCSSQSGHNTVSWYQQALGQGPQFIFQYYREEENGRGNFPPRFSGLQFPNYSSELNVNALELDDSALYLCASSPGGSGTGDQKLFFGSGTQLSVL.

As for this clone: This same CDR3 is encoded by further DNA sequences in the sample. The CDR3 spells CSVRTGGNYGYTF. DNA of the CDR3: TGCAGCGTGAGGACAGGGGGTAACTATGGCTACACCTTC. V usage is TRBV29-1 and J usage is TRBJ1-2, with 10 bases aligning to TRBD1. CDR1 is SQVTM and CDR2 is ANQGSEA in the germline V gene. Trimming removed 6 bases from V and 1 base from J; junction bases left unmatched: 2. The CDR3 is 13 amino acids.

This chain uses TRBV2 with TRBJ1-2; no firm D call. Germline V lookup: CDR1 SNHLY, CDR2 FYNNEI. V was shortened by 10 bases and J by 2 bases, with 14 bases between the two germline ends. CDR3 size: 13 residues. CDR3: CATSREGNYGYTF. The CDR3 bases are TGTGCCACCTCCCGGGAAGGGAACTATGGCTACACCTTC. The whole variable domain, remainder taken from reference TRBV2 and TRBJ1-2, is EPEVTQTPSHQVTQMGQEVILRCVPISNHLYFYWYRQILGQKVEFLVSFYNNEISEKSEIFDDQFSVERPDGSNFTLKIRSTKLEDSAMYFCATSREGNYGYTFGSGTRLTVV.

A few counts support this clone. The rearrangement joins TRBV18 to TRBJ2-6; maybe TRBD2 (5 bases). This CDR3 spans 16 amino acids. CDR1 is KGHSH and CDR2 is LQKENI in the germline V gene. V lost 3 bases, J lost 2 bases, and 11 bases lay in between. CDR3 sequence reads: CASSPSYGAGANVLTF. CDR3 nucleotides: TGTGCCAGCTCACCTTCCTACGGGGCTGGGGCCAACGTCCTGACTTTC. The full variable domain, with the rest looked up from reference TRBV18 and TRBJ2-6, is NAGVMQNPRHLVRRRGQEARLRCSPMKGHSHVYWYRQLPEEGLKFMVYLQKENIIDESGMPKERFSAEFPKEGPSILRIQQVVRGDSAAYFCASSPSYGAGANVLTFGAGSRLTVL.

The chain is built from TRBV4-1 and TRBJ1-1; 9 positions match TRBD1. Trimming cost V 4 bases and J 3 bases; bases outside gene matches: 6. The germline CDR1 and CDR2 sequences are MGHRA and YSYEKL. This CDR3 has 15 residues. The CDR3 DNA reads as TGCGCCAGCAGCCTCGGAACAGGGGGCCACACTGAAGCTTTCTTT. Encoded protein: CASSLGTGGHTEAFF.

The chain is built from TRBV6-6 and TRBJ2-7; 7 bases fit TRBD2. Germline V gene sequence: CDR1 MNHNY, CDR2 SVGAGI (reference sequence). This CDR3 is 12 amino acids long. V lost 6 bases, J lost 5 bases, and 4 bases stayed unmatched. The DNA of the CDR3 is TGTGCCAGCAGAACGGGGGGAGACGAGCAGTACTTC. Translation gives CASRTGGDEQYF.

CDR3 sequence: CAISIGGQGNEKLFF. The CDR3 DNA reads as TGTGCCATAAGCATTGGTGGCCAGGGTAATGAAAAACTGTTTTTT. The chain recombines TRBV10-3 with TRBJ1-4, with D possibly TRBD1 on 5 matching bases. V shed 9 bases and J shed 4 bases, with 18 bases lying between them. The V gene's germline CDR1 is ENHRY and CDR2 SYGVKD. The CDR3 sequence is 15 residues long.

The chain has TRBV29-1 and TRBJ1-1, with D uncertain. Looked up from germline, CDR1 is SQVTM and CDR2 is ANQGSEA. Trimming left V 3 bases short and J 8 bases short, with 13 bases between. This CDR3 spans 12 amino acids. The CDR3 region is CSVERAEPEAFF. The CDR3 nucleotides read TGCAGCGTTGAGCGGGCCGAACCCGAAGCTTTCTTT. Complete variable domain (other parts from reference TRBV29-1 and TRBJ1-1): SAVISQKPSRDICQRGTSLTIQCQVDSQVTMMFWYRQQPGQSLTLIATANQGSEATYESGFVIDKFPISRPNLTFSTLTVSNMSPEDSSIYLCSVERAEPEAFFGQGTRLTVV.

The CDR3 protein is CASSHAGGNEQFF. The CDR3 region has the DNA TGCGCCAGCAGCCATGCCGGGGGAAATGAGCAGTTCTTC. The J gene is TRBJ2-1, the V gene TRBV4-1, with a weak D call TRBD2 (6 bases). Germline CDR1 reads MGHRA; CDR2 reads YSYEKL. V was trimmed by 3 bases and J by 7 bases, leaving 10 bases between them. CDR3 length equals 13 residues.

This rearrangement joins TRBV18 to TRBJ1-1; 8 nucleotides line up with TRBD1. Germline loops: CDR1 KGHSH, CDR2 LQKENI. The CDR3 length is 14 residues. J gave up 3 bases and V 4 bases, and 4 bases lay outside the gene matches. CDR3 sequence reads: CASSQDRVDTEAFF. In nucleotides, the CDR3 is TGTGCCAGCTCACAGGACAGGGTGGACACTGAAGCTTTCTTT.

V usage is TRBV4-2 and J usage is TRBJ2-3, with 12 bases matching TRBD2. The CDR3 covers 15 residues. With V trimmed by 5 bases and J by 8 bases, 8 bases remained unmatched. Germline V gene data show CDR1 as LGHNA and CDR2 as YNFKEQ. CDR3 residues: CASSFGLAGKVTQYF. The CDR3 DNA is TGTGCCAGCAGCTTCGGACTAGCGGGGAAGGTTACGCAGTATTTT.

V gene TRBV5-4 combines with J gene TRBJ2-7; TRBD2 matches 7 bases. The CDR3 has 14 amino acids. V gave up 7 bases and J gave up 0 bases; unmatched junction bases: 7. Looked up from germline, CDR1 is SGHNT and CDR2 is YYREEE (reference sequence). The CDR3 DNA follows: TGTGCCAGCTCAGCGGGGAGAAGCTCCTACGAGCAGTACTTC. This codes for CASSAGRSSYEQYF.